This T cell receptor (beta chain) was profiled in a study of tissue T cells after allogeneic stem cell transplantation. Overall study context: Tissue samples with histologically apparent lymphocytes on H&E review were prioritized for sequencing. The study's findings and limits: Motif-based clustering found tissue-specific repertoire signatures shared across patients, though few clones were shared. Only a limited share of tissue TCRs appeared in blood or spleen. Alloreactivity or antigen specificity of tissue TCRs was not determined; some clones might be host cells.

Concerning this clone itself: The antigen remains undetermined.

Per the germline V gene, CDR1 is MDHEN and CDR2 is SYDVKM. The CDR3 consists of 12 residues. V was pared by 6 bases and J by 6 bases, with 12 bases between. Measured with immunoSEQ multiplex PCR; TCRdb has only the in-frame clones, and not every one. The sample comprises 6,200 or so clones, roughly 70% of which are singletons, and approximately 7% rests with the top ten. The chain employs TRBV28 and TRBJ2-7; TRBD2 is a possible D gene (5 bases). This TCR was recovered from a woman between 18 and 55 years old with breast cancer. The source material was tissue from the rectum, sampled at autopsy. The CDR3 here is CASRREAAEQYF. The CDR3 coding sequence is TGTGCCAGCAGGAGGGAAGCGGCCGAGCAGTACTTC.